The rows below give T cell receptor beta chains drawn from one sample of a study of cytomegalovirus exposure and HLA in healthy donors. The protocol was immunoSEQ multiplex PCR, while the TCRdb copy is restricted to in-frame clones and leaves out a portion. This repertoire shows 150,000 to 200,000 clones, 85% found once; its top ten account for 16%. Sequencing was carried out using PBMCs. The receptors here all came from a man younger than 30 in good health and CMV-seropositive. Both conserved end residues are part of each CDR3. Each record gives: V gene, J gene, clone size, D gene, CDR3 protein, CDR3 DNA. D genes are given only for firm matches. Clone size appears in some rows only: once, few, many, or a class for an expanded clone.

V gene: TRBV28
J gene: TRBJ2-1
clone size: NA
D gene: NA
CDR3 protein: CASSLAGRPGHEQFF
CDR3 DNA: TGTGCCAGCAGTTTGGCGGGACGTCCGGGCCATGAGCAGTTCTTC

V gene: TRBV4-1
J gene: TRBJ2-7
clone size: NA
D gene: NA
CDR3 protein: CASSQRVSGRPTYEQYF
CDR3 DNA: TGCGCCAGCAGCCAACGGGTTTCTGGGAGGCCAACCTACGAGCAGTACTTC

V gene: TRBV4-1
J gene: TRBJ2-5
clone size: once
D gene: TRBD2
CDR3 protein: CATGPGTSGTETQYF
CDR3 DNA: TGCGCCACCGGTCCCGGGACTAGCGGGACCGAGACCCAGTACTTC

V gene: TRBV5-5
J gene: TRBJ2-7
clone size: NA
D gene: NA
CDR3 protein: CASSQRRLDSYEQYF
CDR3 DNA: TGTGCCAGCAGCCAAAGGAGGTTGGACTCCTACGAGCAGTACTTC

V gene: TRBV7-3
J gene: TRBJ2-1
clone size: NA
D gene: TRBD1
CDR3 protein: CASSLRQGVSEQFF
CDR3 DNA: TGTGCCAGCAGCTTAAGACAGGGGGTCAGTGAGCAGTTCTTC

V gene: TRBV5-1
J gene: TRBJ2-7
clone size: NA
D gene: NA
CDR3 protein: CASSLSRGLGDSYEQYF
CDR3 DNA: TGCGCCAGCAGCTTGTCCAGGGGCTTAGGGGACTCCTACGAGCAGTACTTC

V gene: TRBV13
J gene: TRBJ1-6
clone size: few
D gene: TRBD1
CDR3 protein: CASSEPQGALSPLHF
CDR3 DNA: TGTGCCAGCAGTGAGCCACAGGGGGCGCTTTCACCCCTCCACTTT

V gene: TRBV13
J gene: TRBJ1-1
clone size: NA
D gene: NA
CDR3 protein: CASSLGANTEAFF
CDR3 DNA: TGTGCCAGCAGCTTAGGGGCGAACACTGAAGCTTTCTTT

V gene: TRBV28
J gene: TRBJ2-2
clone size: NA
D gene: NA
CDR3 protein: CASSRRDSYTGELFF
CDR3 DNA: TGTGCCAGCAGTCGCCGGGACTCGTACACCGGGGAGCTGTTTTTT

V gene: TRBV2
J gene: TRBJ2-1
clone size: NA
D gene: NA
CDR3 protein: CASRRGLDNEQFF
CDR3 DNA: TGTGCCAGCAGGAGGGGACTTGACAATGAGCAGTTCTTC

V gene: TRBV4-1
J gene: TRBJ2-7
clone size: NA
D gene: NA
CDR3 protein: CASSQDTGEQYF
CDR3 DNA: TGCGCCAGCAGCCAAGATACGGGGGAGCAGTACTTC

V gene: TRBV5-1
J gene: TRBJ2-7
clone size: NA
D gene: TRBD2
CDR3 protein: CASSLATAGGYEQYF
CDR3 DNA: TGCGCCAGCAGCTTGGCTACGGCGGGAGGGTACGAGCAGTACTTC

V gene: TRBV7-9
J gene: TRBJ1-1
clone size: NA
D gene: NA
CDR3 protein: CASSYRAVEAFF
CDR3 DNA: TGTGCCAGCAGCTACAGGGCCGTTGAAGCTTTCTTT

V gene: TRBV21-1
J gene: TRBJ1-5
clone size: NA
D gene: NA
CDR3 protein: CASSKITSVYSNQPQHF
CDR3 DNA: TGTGCCAGCAGCAAAATCACAAGCGTTTATAGCAATCAGCCCCAGCATTTT

V gene: TRBV4-1
J gene: TRBJ1-2
clone size: NA
D gene: TRBD1
CDR3 protein: CASSQEGVDRVYGYTF
CDR3 DNA: TGCGCCAGCAGCCAAGAAGGGGTAGACAGGGTGTATGGCTACACCTTC

V gene: TRBV5-4
J gene: TRBJ1-2
clone size: NA
D gene: TRBD1
CDR3 protein: CASSRDSAYGYTF
CDR3 DNA: TGTGCCAGCAGCCGGGACAGCGCCTATGGCTACACCTTC

V gene: TRBV5-6
J gene: TRBJ1-1
clone size: NA
D gene: TRBD1
CDR3 protein: CASSFYPGQGEAFF
CDR3 DNA: TGTGCCAGCAGCTTCTATCCGGGACAGGGTGAAGCTTTCTTT

V gene: TRBV9
J gene: TRBJ2-1
clone size: NA
D gene: TRBD1
CDR3 protein: CASSVPGTGVGEQFF
CDR3 DNA: TGTGCCAGCAGCGTACCAGGGACAGGGGTAGGTGAGCAGTTCTTC

V gene: TRBV6-1
J gene: TRBJ2-7
clone size: few
D gene: NA
CDR3 protein: CASSEEEQGSYEQYF
CDR3 DNA: TGTGCCAGCAGTGAAGAGGAACAGGGTTCCTACGAGCAGTACTTC

V gene: TRBV28
J gene: TRBJ1-2
clone size: NA
D gene: NA
CDR3 protein: CASSPSQGYGYTF
CDR3 DNA: TGTGCCAGCAGTCCAAGCCAGGGGTATGGCTACACCTTC

V gene: TRBV6-1
J gene: TRBJ2-2
clone size: NA
D gene: NA
CDR3 protein: CATSFEGAAGELFF
CDR3 DNA: TGTGCCACCTCGTTTGAGGGAGCGGCCGGGGAGCTGTTTTTT

V gene: TRBV28
J gene: TRBJ2-5
clone size: NA
D gene: NA
CDR3 protein: CASSPRGLETQYF
CDR3 DNA: TGTGCCAGCAGCCCCAGGGGCCTAGAGACCCAGTACTTC

V gene: TRBV5-1
J gene: TRBJ1-1
clone size: NA
D gene: NA
CDR3 protein: CASSLALPVSNTEAFF
CDR3 DNA: TGCGCCAGCAGCTTGGCCTTACCGGTCTCAAACACTGAAGCTTTCTTT

V gene: TRBV27
J gene: TRBJ1-2
clone size: NA
D gene: TRBD1
CDR3 protein: CASSGWTGTDYGYTF
CDR3 DNA: TGTGCCAGCAGTGGTTGGACCGGGACAGACTATGGCTACACCTTC

V gene: TRBV29-1
J gene: TRBJ2-1
clone size: NA
D gene: NA
CDR3 protein: CSARYNEQFF
CDR3 DNA: TGCAGCGCCCGTTACAATGAGCAGTTCTTC

V gene: TRBV28
J gene: TRBJ1-1
clone size: NA
D gene: TRBD1
CDR3 protein: CASSPGTGRGLFGEAFF
CDR3 DNA: TGTGCCAGCAGTCCCGGGACAGGTCGGGGTTTATTTGGCGAAGCTTTCTTT

V gene: TRBV5-1
J gene: TRBJ2-5
clone size: NA
D gene: TRBD1
CDR3 protein: CASSLSAGGQETQYF
CDR3 DNA: TGCGCCAGCAGCTTGTCGGCAGGGGGCCAAGAGACCCAGTACTTC

V gene: TRBV28
J gene: TRBJ2-7
clone size: NA
D gene: TRBD1
CDR3 protein: CASSTPDRGNGQYF
CDR3 DNA: TGTGCCAGCAGTACCCCCGACAGGGGTAATGGGCAGTACTTC

V gene: TRBV27
J gene: TRBJ2-5
clone size: NA
D gene: TRBD1
CDR3 protein: CASSLWTGDGTQYF
CDR3 DNA: TGTGCCAGCAGTTTATGGACAGGGGATGGGACCCAGTACTTC

V gene: TRBV2
J gene: TRBJ2-5
clone size: NA
D gene: NA
CDR3 protein: CASSRGRETQYF
CDR3 DNA: TGTGCCAGCTCCAGAGGGCGCGAGACCCAGTACTTC

V gene: TRBV7-9
J gene: TRBJ2-7
clone size: NA
D gene: TRBD2
CDR3 protein: CASSLAQGLAYYEQYF
CDR3 DNA: TGTGCCAGCAGCTTAGCGCAAGGACTAGCGTACTACGAGCAGTACTTC

V gene: TRBV27
J gene: TRBJ1-2
clone size: NA
D gene: TRBD1
CDR3 protein: CASSRDRGYDGYTF
CDR3 DNA: TGTGCCAGCAGTCGGGACAGGGGATACGATGGCTACACCTTC

V gene: TRBV7-2
J gene: TRBJ2-7
clone size: once
D gene: TRBD1
CDR3 protein: CASSLAGTGTHEQYF
CDR3 DNA: TGTGCCAGCAGCTTAGCAGGGACAGGGACCCACGAGCAGTACTTC

V gene: TRBV28
J gene: TRBJ2-7
clone size: few
D gene: TRBD1
CDR3 protein: CASSLKGQGLPEQYF
CDR3 DNA: TGTGCCAGCAGTTTAAAGGGACAGGGGCTTCCCGAGCAGTACTTC

V gene: TRBV30
J gene: TRBJ2-7
clone size: NA
D gene: TRBD2
CDR3 protein: CAWGGLAGTKQYF
CDR3 DNA: TGTGCCTGGGGTGGACTAGCGGGTACGAAGCAGTACTTC

V gene: TRBV5-6
J gene: TRBJ1-2
clone size: NA
D gene: TRBD1
CDR3 protein: CASSDRATYGYTF
CDR3 DNA: TGTGCCAGCAGCGACAGGGCTACTTATGGCTACACCTTC

V gene: TRBV27
J gene: TRBJ1-2
clone size: NA
D gene: TRBD1
CDR3 protein: CASSLGQADGYTF
CDR3 DNA: TGTGCCAGCAGCCTGGGACAGGCGGATGGCTACACCTTC

V gene: TRBV29-1
J gene: TRBJ2-3
clone size: NA
D gene: TRBD2
CDR3 protein: CSVQKRLAGGGRQYF
CDR3 DNA: TGCAGCGTCCAGAAGAGACTAGCGGGAGGAGGTAGGCAGTATTTT